The source of this T cell receptor beta chain is a study of human T cells and chemical hapten exposure (dated by TCRdb to the early 2020s). Study-wide context: For sensitization, 2% DPC in acetone was applied to a roughly 2 cm by roughly 2 cm area of upper inner arm skin. Libraries were pooled for sequencing, and per-sample TCR yields varied mainly because of small differences in library volumes within the pool. Throughout the study period of 20 to 25 weeks, patients also received therapeutic DPC doses to the scalp every week. This study followed changes in the peripheral blood TCR repertoire in vivo during primary and secondary sensitization of alopecia patients to the hapten diphenylcyclopropenone (DPC). Patch testing was performed on the upper back with Finn chambers containing 0.01% DPC, and the patch tests were scored after 6 days according to International Contact Dermatitis Research Group standards. Around 29 alopecia patients provided blood for TCR sequencing at one to four time points (pre-sensitization, 2, 6 and 24 weeks). Alopecia areata with under or over 50% scalp involvement, alopecia totalis and alopecia universalis were represented in the patient cohort, which was mostly female. Patient blood was sampled pre-sensitization (week 0) and at 2, 6 and about 24 weeks after DPC sensitization.

The library was built by means of RACE. Sequencing was performed on a NextSeq 500. During library preparation, unique molecular identifiers were attached to individual cDNA molecules so that TCRs could be counted quantitatively and reproducibly. For every blood RNA sample, sequencing covered both the TCR alpha and TCR beta chains. The paper's data handling went like this. Samples had a median of roughly 91,000 TCRs, with a range from roughly 23,224 to 700,000. The Decombinator software suite was used to annotate the V, J and CDR3 of the TCR reads. To make PS versus PT1 abundance plots, every sample was subsampled to the same number of TCRs (28,000). Expanded TCRs were defined as absent before sensitization and observed at least eight times at the 2-week time point. TCRdb redid the processing of the public reads, applying fastp at Q25 and MiXCR, and retained in-frame beta chains. Every distinct CDR3 protein forms one entry, paired with its most common genes and DNA. Here the V and J calls rest on TCRdb's processing, not on the authors' analysis. Across this sample there are 35,000 to 50,000 distinct CDR3 sequences, with 9.5% to 15% seen only once. Of the sample, 5.7% is held by the ten largest clones.

According to the study, the label for this sample's time point signals: pre-sensitization, week 0. The sample's treatment or condition, from its label and the paper: therapeutic diphenylcyclopropenone sensitization with weekly scalp DPC. Blood at each patch-test visit was drawn before the patch test was applied. Patients were considered eligible if aged 18 to 70, diagnosed with alopecia and deemed suitable for DPC therapy, and patients were excluded if pregnant. Total RNA was isolated from unfractionated whole blood collected in Tempus Blood RNA tubes. Points the paper makes about the study in general: Because all patients had alopecia, a presumed autoimmune disease, the immune response of the patients might differ from that of healthy individuals. After repeated subsampling, changes were observed in the strength of the expansion versus patch-test correlation and in the threshold at which the correlation became significant. Patch test score was positively correlated with the number of PT1 expanded TCRs, with significance at thresholds 8, 16 and 32 but not at 4. The number of TCRs above 1 in 1000 frequency did not change with DPC sensitization; there was no evidence of global repertoire structure alterations. Compared with pre-sensitization or healthy control sets, expanded TCRs formed significantly more large CDR3 similarity clusters, which is consistent with antigen-driven responses.

Regarding this clonotype: Its specific antigen is unknown. Per-nucleotide qualities are absent, and no much larger clonotype sits a single base away.

V loses 5 bases of germline sequence and J loses 2 bases, and the interval between the two ends is 24 bases. The CDR3, from cysteine to phenylalanine, totals 18 residues. The read is trimmed to its CDR3 DNA, 54 bases read in frame from base 1. For CDR1 and CDR2, the germline V gene lists KGHSH and LQKENI. Specimen: whole blood, collected in connection with sensitization to the hapten diphenylcyclopropenone (DPC). The sequence joins TRBV18 to TRBJ1-1; the D segment could be TRBD1, given 5 matching bases. The sequence came from a woman in her twenties or thirties with alopecia areata. Some clones in this sample may be carry-over from other donors' samples. The CDR3 has the sequence CASSSRRGNRERNTEAFF. The DNA is TGTGCCAGCTCATCCAGGCGGGGCAACAGAGAGCGAAACACTGAAGCTTTCTTT.